Following are 4 T cell receptor beta chains from one sample sequenced in a study of blood T cells in healthy people across ages. Then a second PCR, running about 6 to 12 cycles, was carried out with a sample-barcoded 5' primer and a J-beta primer mix. TCRdb reanalysed the 5' RACE reads using MiXCR and keeps one entry per CDR3 protein. The sample includes 700,000 to 950,000 distinct CDR3 sequences, roughly 60% of them seen just once. Material: blood. All receptors derive from a man aged 25 to 40 in good health.

The gene calls are TRBV9 and TRBJ2-3; 7 bases agree with TRBD2. Germline V lookup: CDR1 SGDLS, CDR2 YYNGEE. Unmatched junction bases numbered 5, after V lost 0 bases and J lost 4 bases. The CDR3 covers 15 residues. The CDR3 DNA follows: TGTGCCAGCAGCGTAGGGGCTAGCGGTGCAGATACGCAGTATTTT. Translated: CASSVGASGADTQYF.

The V gene is TRBV6-2 or TRBV6-3, the J gene TRBJ2-3; unclear D gene. The CDR3 covers 15 residues. CDR1 and CDR2 from the germline V gene are MNHEY and SVGEGT. Trimming removed 2 bases at V and 2 bases at J, with 11 bases between. CDR3 coding DNA: TGTGCCAGCAGTTACGGGCAGCTACTCACAGATACGCAGTATTTT. Amino acid sequence: CASSYGQLLTDTQYF.

This chain uses TRBV20-1 with TRBJ2-1; 7 bases line up with TRBD2. CDR3 length equals 14 residues. Germline CDR1 DFQATT, CDR2 SNEGSKA (reference sequence). Trimming removed 3 bases from V and 10 bases from J; junction bases left unmatched: 12. The CDR3 DNA reads as TGCAGTGCTAGCGCTAGCGGACCGTTCGGAGAGCAGTTCTTC. Amino acid sequence: CSASASGPFGEQFF.

This clonotype was counted at least ten times. This chain uses TRBV10-3 with TRBJ1-6; a possible D gene is TRBD1 (5 bases). This CDR3 is built from 13 residues. The germline V gene encodes CDR1 ENHRY and CDR2 SYGVKD. Trimming stripped 9 bases from V and 8 bases from J, with 14 bases between. CDR3 sequence (DNA): TGTGCCATGAAACAGGACCAAGATTCACCCCTCCACTTT. Translating it yields CAMKQDQDSPLHF.